This T cell receptor (beta chain) stems from a study of CD8+ T cells in alopecia areata. The treatment: oral pan-JAK inhibitor, 5-10 mg twice daily. CD4+ and CD8+ T cells were sorted from PBMCs. The CDR3 is 14 residues long. From germline, CDR1 is MNHEY and CDR2 SVGAGI. Trimming shortened V by 2 bases and J by 3 bases, and 11 bases separated the two germline ends. Investigators isolated RNA and reverse transcribed it into cDNA to act as the sequencing template. Produced via immunoSEQ multiplex PCR; TCRdb's table is partial and in-frame only. The profile covers about 180,000 clones, with about 55% appearing a single time and roughly 10% taken by the ten largest.

Material: CD8+ T cells sorted from blood, obtained at week 24, from a patient treated with tofacitinib. The TCR comes from a human donor with alopecia areata. V is TRBV6-5 and J is TRBJ2-7, with D unresolved. In nucleotides, the CDR3 is TGTGCCAGCAGTTACACGGCGGAGAACTACGAGCAGTACTTC. As protein: CASSYTAENYEQYF.